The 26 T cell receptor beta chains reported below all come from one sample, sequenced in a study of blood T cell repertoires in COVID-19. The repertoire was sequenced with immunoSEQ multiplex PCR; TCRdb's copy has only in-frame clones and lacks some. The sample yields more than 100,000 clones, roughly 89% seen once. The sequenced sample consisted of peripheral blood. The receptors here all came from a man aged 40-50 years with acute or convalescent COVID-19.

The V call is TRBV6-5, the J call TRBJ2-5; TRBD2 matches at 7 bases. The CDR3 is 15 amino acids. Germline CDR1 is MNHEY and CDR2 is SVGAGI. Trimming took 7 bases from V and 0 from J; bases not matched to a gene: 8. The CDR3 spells CASTTPGGNQETQYF. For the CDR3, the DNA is TGTGCCAGCACAACCCCGGGAGGCAACCAAGAGACCCAGTACTTC.

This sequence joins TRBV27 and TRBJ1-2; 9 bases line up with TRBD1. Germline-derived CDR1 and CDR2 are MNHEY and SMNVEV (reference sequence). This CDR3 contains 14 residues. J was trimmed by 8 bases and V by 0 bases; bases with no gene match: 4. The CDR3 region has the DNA TGTGCCAGCAGTTTATCACAGGGGGCGCAAGGCTACACCTTC. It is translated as CASSLSQGAQGYTF.

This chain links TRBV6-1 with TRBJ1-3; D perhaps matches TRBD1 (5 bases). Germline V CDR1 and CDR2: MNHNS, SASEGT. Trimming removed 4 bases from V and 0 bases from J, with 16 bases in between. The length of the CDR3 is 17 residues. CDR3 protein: CASSVLQETSSGNTIYF. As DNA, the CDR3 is TGTGCCAGCAGTGTACTACAGGAGACAAGCTCTGGAAACACCATATATTTT.

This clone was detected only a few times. The CDR3, as DNA: TGTGCTAGTGGTGCTGGGGACAGCCCCGTCGAGCAGTACTTC. Amino acid sequence: CASGAGDSPVEQYF. The rearrangement uses TRBV12-5 and TRBJ2-7, with 7 bases lining up with TRBD1. This CDR3 contains 14 residues. The V gene's germline CDR1 is LGHNT and CDR2 FRNRAP. V gave up 5 bases and J gave up 6 bases; unmatched junction bases: 10.

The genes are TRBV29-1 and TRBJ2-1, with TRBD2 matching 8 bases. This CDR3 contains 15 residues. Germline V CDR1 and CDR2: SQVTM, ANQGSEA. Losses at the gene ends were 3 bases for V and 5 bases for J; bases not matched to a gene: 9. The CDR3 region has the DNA TGCAGCGTTGACGACGGGAGGGGATCTGACAATGAGCAGTTCTTC. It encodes CSVDDGRGSDNEQFF.

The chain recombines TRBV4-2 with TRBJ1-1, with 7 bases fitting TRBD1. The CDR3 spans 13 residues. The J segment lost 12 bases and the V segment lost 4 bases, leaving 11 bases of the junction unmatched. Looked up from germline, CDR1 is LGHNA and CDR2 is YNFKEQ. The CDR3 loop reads CASSPLDRAMPFF. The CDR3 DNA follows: TGTGCCAGCAGCCCCCTCGACAGGGCGATGCCTTTCTTT.

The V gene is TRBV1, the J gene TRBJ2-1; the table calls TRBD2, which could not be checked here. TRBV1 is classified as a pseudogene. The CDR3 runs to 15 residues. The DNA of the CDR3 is TGCACCAGCAGCGGCGGGACTAGCTCATTCAATGAGCAGTTCTTC. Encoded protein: CTSSGGTSSFNEQFF.

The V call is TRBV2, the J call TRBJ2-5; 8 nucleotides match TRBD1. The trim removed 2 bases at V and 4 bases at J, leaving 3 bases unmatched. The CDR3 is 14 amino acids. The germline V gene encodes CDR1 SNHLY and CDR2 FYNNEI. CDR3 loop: CASSESQGGETQYF. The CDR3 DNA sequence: TGTGCCAGCAGTGAATCACAGGGGGGAGAGACCCAGTACTTC. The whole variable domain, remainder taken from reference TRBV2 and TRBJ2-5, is EPEVTQTPSHQVTQMGQEVILRCVPISNHLYFYWYRQILGQKVEFLVSFYNNEISEKSEIFDDQFSVERPDGSNFTLKIRSTKLEDSAMYFCASSESQGGETQYFGPGTRLLVL.

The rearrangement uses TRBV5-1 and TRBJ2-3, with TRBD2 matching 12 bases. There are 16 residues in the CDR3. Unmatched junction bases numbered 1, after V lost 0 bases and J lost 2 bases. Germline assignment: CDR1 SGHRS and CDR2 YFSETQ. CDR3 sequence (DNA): TGCGCCAGCAGCTTGGGGACTAGCGGGACCACAGATACGCAGTATTTT. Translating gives CASSLGTSGTTDTQYF.

The CDR3 here is CAITKDRGSGNTEAFF. CDR3 sequence (DNA): TGTGCCATCACAAAGGACAGGGGGAGCGGAAACACTGAAGCTTTCTTT. The chain is built from TRBV10-3 and TRBJ1-1; 10 nucleotides align to TRBD1. There are 16 residues in the CDR3. Looked up from germline, CDR1 is ENHRY and CDR2 is SYGVKD. Germline trimming cut 7 bases from V and 2 bases from J; bases unmatched to any gene: 10.

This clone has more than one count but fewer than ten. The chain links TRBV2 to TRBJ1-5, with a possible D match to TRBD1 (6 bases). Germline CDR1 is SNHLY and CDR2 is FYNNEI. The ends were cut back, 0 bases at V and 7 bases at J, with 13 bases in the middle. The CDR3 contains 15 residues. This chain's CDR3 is CASSEASQGFQPQHF. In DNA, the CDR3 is TGTGCCAGCAGTGAAGCGTCCCAGGGGTTCCAGCCCCAGCATTTT.

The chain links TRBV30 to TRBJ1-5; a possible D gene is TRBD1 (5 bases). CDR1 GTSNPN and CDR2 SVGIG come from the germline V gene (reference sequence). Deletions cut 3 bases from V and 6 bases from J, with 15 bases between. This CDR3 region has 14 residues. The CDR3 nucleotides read TGTGCCTGGAGGGAGCAGGGTTTTTTTCAGCCCCAGCATTTT. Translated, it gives CAWREQGFFQPQHF.

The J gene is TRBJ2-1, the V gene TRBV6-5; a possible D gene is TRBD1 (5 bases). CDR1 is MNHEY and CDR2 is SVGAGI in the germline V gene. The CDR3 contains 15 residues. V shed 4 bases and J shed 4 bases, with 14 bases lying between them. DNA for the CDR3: TGTGCCAGCAGTTCCCGACAGCTCGGATACAATGAGCAGTTCTTC. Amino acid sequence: CASSSRQLGYNEQFF.

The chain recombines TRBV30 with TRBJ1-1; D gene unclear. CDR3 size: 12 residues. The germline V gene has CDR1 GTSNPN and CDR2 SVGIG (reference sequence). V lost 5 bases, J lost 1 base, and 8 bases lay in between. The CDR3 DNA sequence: TGTGCCTGGGGACCCAGGAACACTGAAGCTTTCTTT. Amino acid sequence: CAWGPRNTEAFF.

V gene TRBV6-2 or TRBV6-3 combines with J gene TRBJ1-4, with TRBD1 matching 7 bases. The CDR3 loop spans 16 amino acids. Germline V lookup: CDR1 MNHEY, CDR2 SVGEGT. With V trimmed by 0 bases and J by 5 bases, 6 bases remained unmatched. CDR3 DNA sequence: TGTGCCAGCAGTTACTCGATGGGACAGTTGAATGAAAAACTGTTTTTT. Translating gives CASSYSMGQLNEKLFF.

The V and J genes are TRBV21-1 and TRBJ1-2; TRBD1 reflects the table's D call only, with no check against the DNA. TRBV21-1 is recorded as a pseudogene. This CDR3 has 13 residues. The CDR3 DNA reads TGTGCCAGCACCCCGTGGCAAGTCTATGGCTACACCTTC. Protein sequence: CASTPWQVYGYTF.

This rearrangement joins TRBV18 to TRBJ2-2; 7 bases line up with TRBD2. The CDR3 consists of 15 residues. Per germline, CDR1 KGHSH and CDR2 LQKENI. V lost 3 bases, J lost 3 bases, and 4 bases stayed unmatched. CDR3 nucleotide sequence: TGTGCCAGCTCACCGCGGGAGATTGACACCGGGGAGCTGTTTTTT. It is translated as CASSPREIDTGELFF.

Written as DNA, the CDR3 is TGTGCCAGCAGCCTAGCGGGACCCTCCTACGAGCAGTACTTC. Translated, it gives CASSLAGPSYEQYF. This rearrangement joins TRBV5-5 to TRBJ2-7; 9 positions agree with TRBD2. The CDR3 has 14 amino acids. The germline gives CDR1 SGHKS, CDR2 YYEKEE (reference sequence). The junction had 2 bases not matched to a gene; V was cut back by 4 bases and J by 0 bases.

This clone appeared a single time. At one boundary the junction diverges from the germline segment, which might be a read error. CDR3: CASSRDRASTGELFF. In DNA form, the CDR3 reads TGTGCTAGCAGCCGGGACAGGGCCAGCACCGGGGAGCTGTTTTTT. The chain uses TRBV7-7 and TRBJ2-2; 9 bases line up with TRBD1. In germline, CDR1 is SSHAT, CDR2 FNYEAQ (reference sequence). This CDR3 region has 15 residues.

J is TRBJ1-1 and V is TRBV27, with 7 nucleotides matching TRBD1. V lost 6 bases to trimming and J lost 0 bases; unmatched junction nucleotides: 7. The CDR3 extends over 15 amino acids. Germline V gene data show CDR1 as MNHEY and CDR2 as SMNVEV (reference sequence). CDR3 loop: CASRPTGDMNTEAFF. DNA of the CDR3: TGTGCCAGCAGACCTACAGGGGATATGAACACTGAAGCTTTCTTT.

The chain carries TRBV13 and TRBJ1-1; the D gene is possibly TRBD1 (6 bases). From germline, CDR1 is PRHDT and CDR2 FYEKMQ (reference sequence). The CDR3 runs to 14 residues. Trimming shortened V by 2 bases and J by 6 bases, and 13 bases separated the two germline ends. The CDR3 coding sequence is TGTGCCAGCAGCTTACTAGCCAGGGGAGCTGAAGCTTTCTTT. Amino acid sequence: CASSLLARGAEAFF.

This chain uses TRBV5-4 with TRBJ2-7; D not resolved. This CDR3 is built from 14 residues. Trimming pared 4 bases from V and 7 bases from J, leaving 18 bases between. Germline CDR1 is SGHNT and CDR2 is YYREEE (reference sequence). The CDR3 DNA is TGTGCCAGCAGCCCGAATCGCGGTGATGGTGAGCAGTACTTC. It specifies CASSPNRGDGEQYF.

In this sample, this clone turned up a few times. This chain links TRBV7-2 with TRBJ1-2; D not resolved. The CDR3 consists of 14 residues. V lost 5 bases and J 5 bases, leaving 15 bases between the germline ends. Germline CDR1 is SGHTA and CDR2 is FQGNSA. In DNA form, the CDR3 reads TGTGCCAGCAGCCCTAGGAGAGGCCTTTATGGCTACACCTTC. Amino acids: CASSPRRGLYGYTF.

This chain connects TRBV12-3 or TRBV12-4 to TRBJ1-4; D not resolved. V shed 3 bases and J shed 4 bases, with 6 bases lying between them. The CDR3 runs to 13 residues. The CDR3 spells CASSLSINEKLFF. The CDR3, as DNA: TGTGCCAGCAGTTTGAGTATTAATGAAAAACTGTTTTTT.

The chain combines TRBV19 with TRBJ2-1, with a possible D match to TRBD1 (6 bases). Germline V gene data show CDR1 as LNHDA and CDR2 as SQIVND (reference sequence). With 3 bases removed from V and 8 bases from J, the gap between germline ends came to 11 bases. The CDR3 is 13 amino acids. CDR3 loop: CASSIGTGYEQFF. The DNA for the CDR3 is TGTGCCAGTAGTATCGGTACAGGGTATGAGCAGTTCTTC. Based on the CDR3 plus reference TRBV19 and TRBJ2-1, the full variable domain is DGGITQSPKYLFRKEGQNVTLSCEQNLNHDAMYWYRQDPGQGLRLIYYSQIVNDFQKGDIAEGYSVSREKKESFPLTVTSAQKNPTAFYLCASSIGTGYEQFFGPGTRLTVL.

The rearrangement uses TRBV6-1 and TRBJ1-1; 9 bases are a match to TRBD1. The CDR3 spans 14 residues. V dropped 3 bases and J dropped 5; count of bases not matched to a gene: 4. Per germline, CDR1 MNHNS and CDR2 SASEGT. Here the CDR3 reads CASSETQGATEAFF. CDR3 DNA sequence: TGTGCCAGCAGTGAGACACAGGGGGCGACTGAAGCTTTCTTT.